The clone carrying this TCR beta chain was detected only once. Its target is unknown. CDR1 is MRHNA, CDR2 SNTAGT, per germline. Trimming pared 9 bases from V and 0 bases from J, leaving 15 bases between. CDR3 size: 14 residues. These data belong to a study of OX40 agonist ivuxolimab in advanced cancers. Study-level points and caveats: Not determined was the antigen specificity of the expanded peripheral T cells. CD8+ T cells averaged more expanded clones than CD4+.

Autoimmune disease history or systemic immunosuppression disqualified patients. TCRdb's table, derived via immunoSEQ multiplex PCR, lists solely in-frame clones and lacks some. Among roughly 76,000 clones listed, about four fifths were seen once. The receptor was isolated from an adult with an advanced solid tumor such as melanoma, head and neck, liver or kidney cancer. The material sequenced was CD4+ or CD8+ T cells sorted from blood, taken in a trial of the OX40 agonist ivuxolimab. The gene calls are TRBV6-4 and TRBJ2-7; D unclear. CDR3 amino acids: CARCAESLSYEQYF. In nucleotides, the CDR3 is TGTGCCAGATGCGCGGAGAGCCTCTCCTACGAGCAGTACTTC.